A single sample gave rise to the 27 T cell receptor beta chains below, sequenced in a study of T cells in Graves' hyperthyroidism and ophthalmopathy. Amplification of TCR beta CDR3 regions used RNA as the template. An initial round of RT-PCR targeting the TCR CDR3 relied on the HTBI primer set. TCRdb re-analysed the multiplex PCR reads in MiXCR, keeping a single row per CDR3 protein. The sample carries hundreds of thousands of distinct CDR3 sequences, 14% recorded once. The sample was blood. The receptors derive from a woman aged 18-29 years with Graves' hyperthyroidism.

This clonotype occurred many times. This sequence joins TRBV28 and TRBJ1-5; D possibly corresponds to TRBD1 (6 bases). Germline CDR1 MDHEN, CDR2 SYDVKM. The CDR3 runs to 15 residues. The germline V and J ends were trimmed by 2 bases and 7 bases, with 15 bases remaining between them. CDR3 sequence: CASSLRGGRHQPQHF. CDR3 DNA: TGTGCCAGCAGTTTAAGAGGGGGGCGTCACCAGCCCCAGCATTTT.

A few counts support this clonotype. V is TRBV19 and J is TRBJ1-1; 7 bases map to TRBD1. Losses at the gene ends were 7 bases for V and 1 base for J; bases not matched to a gene: 6. The CDR3 runs 14 residues. CDR1 and CDR2 from the germline V gene are LNHDA and SQIVND (reference sequence). CDR3 DNA: TGTGCCAGTAAGCGGAACAGGGGGAACACTGAAGCTTTCTTT. It specifies CASKRNRGNTEAFF.

The chain is built from TRBV24-1 and TRBJ1-4, with 7 positions matching TRBD1. This CDR3 is built from 15 residues. The germline V gene has CDR1 KGHDR and CDR2 SFDVKD. V was pared by 3 bases and J by 1 base, with 1 base of the junction left unmatched. This CDR3 is CATSDRQGTNEKLFF. The CDR3 region has the DNA TGTGCCACCAGTGATCGACAGGGAACTAATGAAAAACTGTTTTTT.

This clonotype was observed at least ten times. The junction departs from the called germline gene at one end, perhaps through a read error. The rearrangement links TRBV5-1 to TRBJ1-1; D remains ambiguous. There are 12 residues in the CDR3. Germline-derived CDR1 and CDR2 are SGHRS and YFSETQ. The CDR3 sequence: CASSLGGPEAFF. Written as DNA, the CDR3 is TGTGCCAGCAGCTTAGGAGGGCCCGAAGCTTTCTTT. The entire variable domain, with the rest obtained from reference TRBV5-1 and TRBJ1-1, is as follows: KAGVTQTPRYLIKTRGQQVTLSCSPISGHRSVSWYQQTPGQGLQFLFEYFSETQRNKGNFPGRFSGRQFSNSRSEMNVSTLELGDSALYLCASSLGGPEAFFGQGTRLTVV.

As concerns this clonotype: Just one base apart from a much larger clone, this may be a read error. J is TRBJ1-5 and V is TRBV28; 7 bases map to TRBD1. CDR3 length: 14 residues. CDR1 is MDHEN and CDR2 is SYDVKM in the germline V gene. V shed 6 bases and J 3 bases; nucleotides not matched to a gene: 5. CDR3 sequence (DNA): TGTGCCAGCAGCCGGGACAGCCTCAATCAGCCCCAGCATTTT. It is translated as CASSRDSLNQPQHF. Drawing the rest from reference TRBV28 and TRBJ1-5, the complete variable domain is DVKVTQSSRYLVKRTGEKVFLECVQDMDHENMFWYRQDPGLGLRLIYFSYDVKMKEKGDIPEGYSVSREKKERFSLILESASTNQTSMYLCASSRDSLNQPQHFGDGTRLSIL.

This clonotype was seen a handful of times. A much bigger clone sits one base away, suggesting this may be a read error. The chain couples TRBV2 to TRBJ2-1; a weak D match, TRBD2 (6 bases). The CDR3 length is 13 residues. Per the germline V gene, CDR1 is SNHLY and CDR2 is FYNNEI. The CDR3 is CAGRPTTSFEQFF. CDR3 bases: TGTGCCGGCAGGCCTACAACTAGCTTTGAGCAGTTCTTC.

This clonotype was observed at least ten times. The CDR3 nucleotides read TGTGCCAGCAGCCCTACTAGCGGAGCTAGAGAGACCCAGTACTTC. Residues: CASSPTSGARETQYF. The J gene is TRBJ2-5, the V gene TRBV11-2; 8 nucleotides align to TRBD2. Germline V gene data show CDR1 as SGHAT and CDR2 as FQNNGV. Germline trimming cut 5 bases from V and 4 bases from J; bases unmatched to any gene: 9. This CDR3 spans 15 amino acids.

The V call is TRBV6-6, the J call TRBJ2-7; D may be TRBD2 (5 bases). In germline, CDR1 is MNHNY, CDR2 SVGAGI (reference sequence). CDR3 length: 13 amino acids. Trimming left V 2 bases short and J 3 bases short, with 8 bases between. The CDR3 loop reads CASSYEDFYEQYF. In DNA form, the CDR3 reads TGTGCCAGCAGTTACGAGGACTTCTACGAGCAGTACTTC.

This clonotype was seen repeatedly, ten times or more. The genes are TRBV28 and TRBJ1-4; tentatively, D is TRBD1 (5 bases). CDR3 length: 15 amino acids. Germline loops: CDR1 MDHEN, CDR2 SYDVKM. V shed 4 bases and J shed 7 bases, with 16 bases lying between them. The CDR3 region has the DNA TGTGCCAGCAGTTCTCCGGGCTCCGGGGGTGAAAAACTGTTTTTT. Its protein is CASSSPGSGGEKLFF.

Regarding this clonotype: Since the CDR3 does not end with the conserved phenylalanine or tryptophan, this likely comes from a read error. J is TRBJ2-7 and V is TRBV20-1; D possibly corresponds to TRBD1 (5 bases). Per the germline V gene, CDR1 is DFQATT and CDR2 is SNEGSKA (reference sequence). This CDR3 is built from 11 residues. V gave up 4 bases and J gave up 2 bases, with 6 bases separating them. The CDR3 sequence is CSATDTYEQYL. The CDR3 coding sequence is TGCAGTGCTACGGACACCTACGAGCAGTACTTA.

This clonotype appeared many times. The rearrangement uses TRBV30 and TRBJ2-5, with TRBD1 matching 7 bases. With V trimmed by 4 bases and J by 3 bases, 2 bases remained unmatched. The germline V gene has CDR1 GTSNPN and CDR2 SVGIG (reference sequence). CDR3 length: 12 residues. The CDR3 DNA sequence: TGTGCCTGGAATCAGGGGGAAGAGACCCAGTACTTC. Translating gives CAWNQGEETQYF.

This clonotype was observed many times. This chain connects TRBV5-1 to TRBJ2-1, with a weak D call TRBD2 (5 bases). CDR3 size: 16 residues. Trimming shortened V by 4 bases and J by 7 bases, and 21 bases separated the two germline ends. Germline lookup yields CDR1 SGHRS and CDR2 YFSETQ. The CDR3 DNA reads as TGCGCCAGCAGCCCGGGAAGTGTAGGTCACAAGAATGAGCAGTTCTTC. Translating gives CASSPGSVGHKNEQFF.

This clonotype has just a few counts. The rearrangement joins TRBV12-3 or TRBV12-4 to TRBJ2-4; perhaps TRBD1 as D (6 bases). The CDR3 sequence is 16 residues long. The V end lost 3 bases, the J end lost 8 bases, and 20 bases lay between the germline ends. The CDR3 loop reads CASSLFGDIIGDIQYF. The CDR3 DNA reads as TGTGCCAGCAGTTTGTTCGGGGACATTATCGGGGACATTCAGTACTTC.

This clonotype was picked up a small number of times. The chain carries TRBV6-1 and TRBJ1-4; perhaps TRBD1 as D (5 bases). The ends were cut back, 5 bases at V and 8 bases at J, with 15 bases in the middle. CDR3 length: 14 amino acids. CDR1 and CDR2 (germline): MNHNS, SASEGT. CDR3 bases: TGTGCCAGCAGTCTCCGGGACGCTAGGGAAAAACTGTTTTTT. Amino acids: CASSLRDAREKLFF.

The chain carries TRBV20-1 and TRBJ1-1; no reliable D call. V gave up 6 bases and J gave up 0 bases, with 17 bases separating them. The CDR3 has 15 amino acids. The V gene's germline CDR1 is DFQATT and CDR2 SNEGSKA (reference sequence). The CDR3 protein is CSARRFISMNTEAFF. The CDR3 region has the DNA TGCAGTGCCAGGAGGTTTATTTCAATGAACACTGAAGCTTTCTTT.

Ten or more counts support this clonotype. The chain combines TRBV4-3 with TRBJ1-1; D is unresolved. This CDR3 is built from 14 residues. In germline, CDR1 is LGHNA, CDR2 YSLEER. The germline V and J ends were trimmed by 2 bases and 3 bases, with 10 bases remaining between them. The CDR3 nucleotides are TGCGCCAGCAGCCAAAGGGTTTTTGACACTGAAGCTTTCTTT. Amino acids: CASSQRVFDTEAFF.

In this sample, this clonotype turned up many times. The chain joins TRBV7-6 to TRBJ1-1; D unclear. Trimming took 5 bases from V and 6 from J, leaving 19 bases between them. This CDR3 comprises 15 residues. Germline-derived CDR1 and CDR2 are SGHVS and FNYEAQ. This CDR3 is CASSPSQGIAPEAFF. CDR3 DNA sequence: TGTGCCAGCAGCCCCTCCCAAGGTATCGCGCCTGAAGCTTTCTTT.

There are a few counts of this clonotype. The chain recombines TRBV24-1 with TRBJ2-7; 7 positions agree with TRBD1. J lost 3 bases, V lost 5 bases, and 9 bases had no gene match. CDR1 and CDR2 (germline): KGHDR, SFDVKD. The CDR3 has 15 amino acids. For the CDR3, the DNA is TGTGCCACCAGTGTCTTCCGCAGGGGGTTCTACGAGCAGTACTTC. This translates into CATSVFRRGFYEQYF.

This clonotype was detected many times. The chain combines TRBV28 with TRBJ1-5; possible D gene TRBD1, 5 bases. The CDR3 has 12 residues. Germline V gene sequence: CDR1 MDHEN, CDR2 SYDVKM. The V end was cut by 7 bases, the J end by 9 bases, with 13 bases between. The CDR3 loop reads CASIGGVRPQHF. DNA of the CDR3: TGTGCCAGCATTGGGGGTGTTCGGCCCCAGCATTTT.

The table lists this clonotype with many counts. The chain is built from TRBV2 and TRBJ2-7, with D perhaps assigned TRBD1 or TRBD2 (5 bases each). V shed 4 bases and J shed 6 bases, with 19 bases lying between them. Germline CDR1 is SNHLY and CDR2 is FYNNEI. The CDR3 loop spans 15 amino acids. The CDR3 spells CASSAFGTGSGEQYF. In DNA form, the CDR3 reads TGTGCCAGCAGTGCGTTCGGGACCGGCTCAGGCGAGCAGTACTTC. Drawing the rest from reference TRBV2 and TRBJ2-7, the complete variable domain is EPEVTQTPSHQVTQMGQEVILRCVPISNHLYFYWYRQILGQKVEFLVSFYNNEISEKSEIFDDQFSVERPDGSNFTLKIRSTKLEDSAMYFCASSAFGTGSGEQYFGPGTRLTVT.

The table lists this clonotype with a few counts. The rearrangement links TRBV4-2 to TRBJ2-7; D is ambiguous. Trimming pared 0 bases from V and 3 bases from J, leaving 12 bases between. The CDR3 has 15 amino acids. In germline, CDR1 is LGHNA, CDR2 YNFKEQ. This CDR3 is CASSQDGAENYEQYF. As DNA, the CDR3 is TGTGCCAGCAGCCAAGACGGCGCGGAGAACTACGAGCAGTACTTC.

This clonotype was counted many times. The chain employs TRBV2 and TRBJ1-2; maybe TRBD1 (5 bases). Germline assignment: CDR1 SNHLY and CDR2 FYNNEI. The CDR3 sequence is 17 residues long. The germline V and J ends were trimmed by 4 bases and 4 bases, with 22 bases remaining between them. Here the CDR3 reads CASSALGERRLLYGYTF. As DNA, the CDR3 is TGTGCCAGCAGTGCACTAGGGGAGAGAAGACTGCTCTATGGCTACACCTTC.

V usage is TRBV6-1 and J usage is TRBJ2-1, with D perhaps matching TRBD2 (5 bases). The J call may be wrong; the DNA end is better matched by TRBJ2-7. The germline V gene encodes CDR1 MNHNS and CDR2 SASEGT. This CDR3 has 13 amino acids. CDR3 amino acids: CASSDSGNNEQYF. CDR3 coding DNA: TGTGCCAGCAGTGATTCCGGGAACAATGAGCAGTACTTC.

CDR3 protein: CASSPIRTLIDEQYF. CDR3 nucleotides: TGTGCCAGCAGTCCCATACGGACACTGATTGACGAGCAGTACTTC. The chain is built from TRBV28 and TRBJ2-7; TRBD1 is a possible D gene (5 bases). The CDR3 is made up of 15 amino acids. Per germline, CDR1 MDHEN and CDR2 SYDVKM. V lost 5 bases and J 5 bases, leaving 19 bases between the germline ends.

The CDR3 region is CASFSAITDTQYF. DNA for the CDR3: TGTGCCAGTTTTAGTGCCATCACAGATACGCAGTATTTT. J is TRBJ2-3 and V is TRBV19; D is unclear. Germline CDR1 reads LNHDA; CDR2 reads SQIVND (reference sequence). This CDR3 contains 13 residues. Trimming stripped 8 bases from V and 2 bases from J, with 11 bases between.

This clonotype was observed a handful of times. The rearrangement uses TRBV5-5 and TRBJ2-3; weak D call: TRBD2 (6 bases). Germline CDR1 SGHKS, CDR2 YYEKEE (reference sequence). V gave up 6 bases and J gave up 0 bases, with 20 bases separating them. The CDR3 is 17 amino acids. The CDR3 sequence is CASTLRRGGPSTDTQYF. The CDR3 DNA reads TGTGCCAGCACCCTCAGGAGGGGAGGCCCTAGCACAGATACGCAGTATTTT.

This clonotype was recorded at least ten times. The chain employs TRBV20-1 and TRBJ2-4; D gene uncertain. The CDR3 length is 14 residues. Looked up from germline, CDR1 is DFQATT and CDR2 is SNEGSKA (reference sequence). V was trimmed by 5 bases and J by 0 bases, leaving 11 bases between them. Here the CDR3 DNA reads TGCAGTGCTGCCCATCTCATAGCCAAAAACATTCAGTACTTC. Residues: CSAAHLIAKNIQYF.